This T cell receptor beta chain was observed in a study of cytomegalovirus exposure and HLA in healthy donors. Primers for the PCR totalled 60 Vbeta and 13 Jbeta. Profiling relied on immunoSEQ multiplex PCR, and the TCRdb table lists in-frame clones only, not all of them. The sample lists around 120,000 clones, roughly four fifths seen once, with over 1.5% in the top ten. Sequencing was carried out using PBMCs. The source is a woman aged 18-29 years in good health and CMV-seronegative.

The CDR3 nucleotides read TGTGCCTGGAGCCGAGGGGACATGAACACTGAAGCTTTCTTT. Protein product: CAWSRGDMNTEAFF. The J gene is TRBJ1-1, the V gene TRBV30, with D tentatively TRBD1 (6 bases). The CDR3 is 14 residues long. Trimming pared 3 bases from V and 0 bases from J, leaving 11 bases between. Germline V gene sequence: CDR1 GTSNPN, CDR2 SVGIG (reference sequence).